This is a list of T cell receptor beta chains from one sample in a study of vaccination and CD4 T cells after COVID-19. TCRdb reprocessed the PCR reads via MiXCR and lists one record per CDR3 protein. The table includes 9,900 or so distinct CDR3 sequences, about 30% detected once. Their antigens remain unidentified. Sequencing used CD4+ T cells from blood, cultured in vitro, obtained after SARS-CoV-2 vaccination. The receptors derive from a human donor who had recovered from COVID-19. The CDR3 runs from the conserved cysteine through the conserved F or W. Fields, in order: clone size, D gene, J gene, V gene, CDR3 protein, CDR3 DNA. The D gene is left open where the match is weak. Only part of the rows carry a size: once, few, many, or a class if the clone is expanded.

clone size: .; D gene: .; J gene: TRBJ2-2; V gene: TRBV7-3; CDR3 protein: CASSLGASWNTGELFF; CDR3 DNA: TGTGCCAGCAGCTTAGGGGCTAGCTGGAACACCGGGGAGCTGTTTTTT
clone size: few; D gene: .; J gene: TRBJ2-6; V gene: TRBV7-2; CDR3 protein: CASSLGMGASSGANVLTF; CDR3 DNA: TGTGCCAGCAGCTTAGGAATGGGCGCGAGCTCTGGGGCCAACGTCCTGACTTTC
clone size: few; D gene: TRBD1; J gene: TRBJ1-1; V gene: TRBV6-1; CDR3 protein: CASIDRGPSTEAFF; CDR3 DNA: TGTGCCAGCATCGACAGGGGGCCGAGCACTGAAGCTTTCTTT
clone size: .; D gene: TRBD2; J gene: TRBJ2-1; V gene: TRBV24-1; CDR3 protein: CATSDRRIPGLAGVESYNEQFF; CDR3 DNA: TGTGCCACCAGTGACCGCCGTATCCCGGGACTAGCGGGAGTAGAATCCTACAATGAGCAGTTCTTC
clone size: .; D gene: TRBD2; J gene: TRBJ2-3; V gene: TRBV5-4; CDR3 protein: CASSIGTSGRRTDTQYF; CDR3 DNA: TGTGCCAGCAGCATAGGGACTAGCGGGAGACGGACAGATACGCAGTATTTT
clone size: few; D gene: TRBD1; J gene: TRBJ1-6; V gene: TRBV4-1; CDR3 protein: CASSPRDRVLPLHF; CDR3 DNA: TGCGCCAGCAGCCCCCGGGACAGGGTTCTCCCCCTCCACTTT
clone size: .; D gene: TRBD2; J gene: TRBJ2-5; V gene: TRBV7-2; CDR3 protein: CASMGGSGVRGTQYF; CDR3 DNA: TGTGCCAGCATGGGGGGGAGTGGGGTCCGGGGGACCCAGTACTTC
clone size: few; D gene: .; J gene: TRBJ1-2; V gene: TRBV6-1; CDR3 protein: CASSEQGAGGYTF; CDR3 DNA: TGTGCCAGCAGTGAACAGGGTGCCGGGGGCTACACCTTC
clone size: few; D gene: TRBD2; J gene: TRBJ2-7; V gene: TRBV2; CDR3 protein: CASAGGAYEQYF; CDR3 DNA: TGTGCCAGCGCGGGGGGGGCCTACGAGCAGTACTTC
clone size: .; D gene: .; J gene: TRBJ1-2; V gene: TRBV5-1; CDR3 protein: CASSLGDKGYYGYTF; CDR3 DNA: TGCGCCAGCAGCTTGGGGGACAAGGGGTACTATGGCTACACCTTC
clone size: medium-sized; D gene: TRBD1; J gene: TRBJ1-5; V gene: TRBV6-1; CDR3 protein: CATTRGTGPNQPQHF; CDR3 DNA: TGTGCCACCACCCGCGGGACAGGGCCTAATCAGCCCCAGCATTTT
clone size: .; D gene: .; J gene: TRBJ1-5; V gene: TRBV20-1; CDR3 protein: CSAREWQGKVGNQPQHF; CDR3 DNA: TGCAGTGCTAGAGAGTGGCAGGGGAAGGTGGGCAATCAGCCCCAGCATTTT
clone size: .; D gene: .; J gene: TRBJ2-4; V gene: TRBV6-2/TRBV6-3; CDR3 protein: CASSPPSAKNIQYF; CDR3 DNA: TGTGCCAGCAGTCCCCCGAGTGCCAAAAACATTCAGTACTTC
clone size: few; D gene: .; J gene: TRBJ1-2; V gene: TRBV19; CDR3 protein: CASKLAVANYGYTF; CDR3 DNA: TGTGCCAGTAAGTTGGCCGTCGCTAACTATGGCTACACCTTC
clone size: .; D gene: TRBD2; J gene: TRBJ2-3; V gene: TRBV12-3/TRBV12-4; CDR3 protein: CASSPPSGSTDTQYF; CDR3 DNA: TGTGCCAGCAGTCCGCCTAGCGGGAGTACAGATACGCAGTATTTT
clone size: .; D gene: TRBD2; J gene: TRBJ2-7; V gene: TRBV5-6; CDR3 protein: CASSTFRLAANYEQYF; CDR3 DNA: TGTGCCAGCAGCACCTTTCGACTAGCGGCAAACTACGAGCAGTACTTC
clone size: .; D gene: TRBD2; J gene: TRBJ2-3; V gene: TRBV10-2; CDR3 protein: CASGTLAGGVDTQYF; CDR3 DNA: TGCGCCAGCGGAACACTAGCGGGAGGGGTGGATACGCAGTATTTT
clone size: few; D gene: TRBD1; J gene: TRBJ2-7; V gene: TRBV27; CDR3 protein: CASSLRGTGPYEQYF; CDR3 DNA: TGTGCCAGCAGTTTGCGAGGGACAGGCCCCTACGAGCAGTACTTC
clone size: .; D gene: TRBD1; J gene: TRBJ1-2; V gene: TRBV7-9; CDR3 protein: CASSKRTGVGLYGYTF; CDR3 DNA: TGTGCCAGCAGCAAAAGGACAGGGGTTGGGCTCTATGGCTACACCTTC
clone size: once; D gene: .; J gene: TRBJ1-2; V gene: TRBV5-6; CDR3 protein: CASSPGTLVYGYTF; CDR3 DNA: TGTGCCAGCAGCCCCGGGACACTCGTCTATGGCTACACCTTC
clone size: few; D gene: .; J gene: TRBJ2-7; V gene: TRBV11-2; CDR3 protein: CASSKDVLSYEQYF; CDR3 DNA: TGTGCCAGCAGCAAGGACGTTTTGTCCTACGAGCAGTACTTC
clone size: .; D gene: .; J gene: TRBJ1-5; V gene: TRBV20-1; CDR3 protein: CSARVSRGNQPQHF; CDR3 DNA: TGCAGTGCTAGAGTTTCTAGAGGCAATCAGCCCCAGCATTTT
clone size: .; D gene: TRBD1; J gene: TRBJ2-1; V gene: TRBV19; CDR3 protein: CASRQGNEQFF; CDR3 DNA: TGTGCCAGCCGACAGGGGAATGAGCAGTTCTTC
clone size: .; D gene: TRBD1; J gene: TRBJ1-2; V gene: TRBV7-2; CDR3 protein: CASSPGQGNYGYTF; CDR3 DNA: TGTGCCAGCAGCCCCGGACAGGGGAACTATGGCTACACCTTC
clone size: .; D gene: TRBD1; J gene: TRBJ1-2; V gene: TRBV5-4; CDR3 protein: CASSQGQPYGYTF; CDR3 DNA: TGTGCCAGCAGCCAGGGACAGCCCTATGGCTACACCTTC
clone size: few; D gene: .; J gene: TRBJ2-5; V gene: TRBV15; CDR3 protein: CATSRALGTQYF; CDR3 DNA: TGTGCCACCAGCAGAGCCCTCGGGACCCAGTACTTC
clone size: .; D gene: TRBD1; J gene: TRBJ2-6; V gene: TRBV20-1; CDR3 protein: CSARERTRDRIISGANVLTF; CDR3 DNA: TGCAGTGCTAGAGAGAGGACCCGGGACAGAATAATCTCTGGGGCCAACGTCCTGACTTTC
clone size: medium-sized; D gene: TRBD2; J gene: TRBJ2-7; V gene: TRBV6-1; CDR3 protein: CASNRLAGYEQYF; CDR3 DNA: TGTGCCAGCAACCGACTAGCGGGATACGAGCAGTACTTC
clone size: .; D gene: .; J gene: TRBJ1-4; V gene: TRBV28; CDR3 protein: CASRPPVRAEEKLFF; CDR3 DNA: TGTGCCAGCAGACCACCGGTACGGGCGGAAGAAAAACTGTTTTTT
clone size: few; D gene: TRBD1; J gene: TRBJ2-7; V gene: TRBV4-2; CDR3 protein: CASSHYHLGGGPYEQYF; CDR3 DNA: TGTGCCAGCAGCCACTACCATTTAGGGGGCGGCCCCTACGAGCAGTACTTC
clone size: once; D gene: TRBD1; J gene: TRBJ2-1; V gene: TRBV9; CDR3 protein: CASSPRDRGTYNEQFF; CDR3 DNA: TGTGCCAGCAGCCCTCGGGACAGGGGCACCTACAATGAGCAGTTCTTC
clone size: .; D gene: TRBD1; J gene: TRBJ2-7; V gene: TRBV10-3; CDR3 protein: CAISGGQGKAYEQYF; CDR3 DNA: TGTGCCATCTCCGGAGGACAGGGGAAAGCCTACGAGCAGTACTTC
clone size: few; D gene: TRBD1; J gene: TRBJ2-7; V gene: TRBV7-6; CDR3 protein: CASSLRTGSYEQYF; CDR3 DNA: TGTGCCAGCAGCTTGCGGACAGGGTCCTACGAGCAGTACTTC
clone size: .; D gene: .; J gene: TRBJ2-3; V gene: TRBV7-9; CDR3 protein: CASSLARTDTQYF; CDR3 DNA: TGTGCCAGCAGCTTAGCTCGGACAGATACGCAGTATTTT
clone size: few; D gene: TRBD2; J gene: TRBJ2-7; V gene: TRBV20-1; CDR3 protein: CSAEGTSGRDYEQYF; CDR3 DNA: TGCAGTGCGGAAGGGACTAGCGGGAGAGACTACGAGCAGTACTTC
clone size: .; D gene: TRBD2; J gene: TRBJ2-7; V gene: TRBV4-3; CDR3 protein: CASSQGGGSHEQYF; CDR3 DNA: TGCGCCAGCAGCCAAGGGGGGGGGAGCCACGAGCAGTACTTC
clone size: few; D gene: .; J gene: TRBJ2-3; V gene: TRBV6-1; CDR3 protein: CASSRQDTDTQYF; CDR3 DNA: TGTGCCAGCAGTCGTCAGGACACAGATACGCAGTATTTT
clone size: .; D gene: .; J gene: TRBJ2-7; V gene: TRBV19; CDR3 protein: CASSTGLSSYEQYF; CDR3 DNA: TGTGCCAGTAGTACTGGGCTTAGCTCCTACGAGCAGTACTTC
clone size: few; D gene: .; J gene: TRBJ2-3; V gene: TRBV6-5; CDR3 protein: CASSYVARGDTQYF; CDR3 DNA: TGTGCCAGCAGTTACGTGGCAAGGGGGGATACGCAGTATTTT
clone size: few; D gene: .; J gene: TRBJ2-7; V gene: TRBV6-5; CDR3 protein: CASSSLGDYEQYF; CDR3 DNA: TGTGCCAGCAGTTCGCTCGGGGACTACGAGCAGTACTTC
clone size: .; D gene: TRBD1; J gene: TRBJ2-7; V gene: TRBV28; CDR3 protein: CASSFVGTGGSYEQYF; CDR3 DNA: TGTGCCAGCAGTTTTGTGGGGACAGGGGGATCCTACGAGCAGTACTTC
clone size: large; D gene: .; J gene: TRBJ2-7; V gene: TRBV20-1; CDR3 protein: CSARSRLREGEQYF; CDR3 DNA: TGCAGTGCTAGGTCTCGGTTACGCGAGGGCGAGCAGTACTTC
clone size: .; D gene: TRBD2; J gene: TRBJ2-1; V gene: TRBV28; CDR3 protein: CASSSRLAWYNEQFF; CDR3 DNA: TGTGCCAGCAGTTCCAGACTAGCGTGGTACAATGAGCAGTTCTTC
clone size: .; D gene: .; J gene: TRBJ2-2; V gene: TRBV14; CDR3 protein: CASSQDILGFTGELFF; CDR3 DNA: TGTGCCAGCAGCCAAGATATTCTCGGCTTCACCGGGGAGCTGTTTTTT
clone size: .; D gene: .; J gene: TRBJ1-6; V gene: TRBV28; CDR3 protein: CASIFGQSNSPLHF; CDR3 DNA: TGTGCCAGCATCTTCGGACAGAGCAATTCACCCCTCCACTTT
clone size: .; D gene: .; J gene: TRBJ1-5; V gene: TRBV4-2; CDR3 protein: CASSQNPGGEYSNQPQHF; CDR3 DNA: TGTGCCAGCAGCCAAAACCCCGGGGGAGAGTATAGCAATCAGCCCCAGCATTTT
clone size: few; D gene: TRBD1; J gene: TRBJ2-7; V gene: TRBV27; CDR3 protein: CASSRGQSSYEQYF; CDR3 DNA: TGTGCCAGCAGTAGGGGACAGAGCTCCTACGAGCAGTACTTC
clone size: .; D gene: TRBD1; J gene: TRBJ1-4; V gene: TRBV20-1; CDR3 protein: CSANIQGAQEKLFF; CDR3 DNA: TGCAGTGCAAATATACAGGGGGCGCAAGAAAAACTGTTTTTT
clone size: .; D gene: .; J gene: TRBJ2-3; V gene: TRBV5-1; CDR3 protein: CASSFQLVGTDTQYF; CDR3 DNA: TGCGCCAGCAGCTTCCAACTCGTAGGTACAGATACGCAGTATTTT
clone size: .; D gene: .; J gene: TRBJ2-6; V gene: TRBV18; CDR3 protein: CASSPSNPGANVLTF; CDR3 DNA: TGTGCCAGCTCACCTTCAAATCCTGGGGCCAACGTCCTGACTTTC
clone size: few; D gene: .; J gene: TRBJ2-7; V gene: TRBV19; CDR3 protein: CASSARAYEQYF; CDR3 DNA: TGTGCCAGTAGTGCCCGGGCCTACGAGCAGTACTTC
clone size: .; D gene: TRBD2; J gene: TRBJ2-7; V gene: TRBV6-2/TRBV6-3; CDR3 protein: CASSPRLAGGPKREQYF; CDR3 DNA: TGTGCCAGCAGTCCACGACTAGCGGGAGGGCCTAAACGCGAGCAGTACTTC
clone size: few; D gene: .; J gene: TRBJ2-7; V gene: TRBV6-2/TRBV6-3; CDR3 protein: CASSYSGRGYEQYF; CDR3 DNA: TGTGCCAGCAGTTATTCGGGCCGCGGGTACGAGCAGTACTTC
clone size: few; D gene: .; J gene: TRBJ2-2; V gene: TRBV7-6; CDR3 protein: CASSSQNPTIDTGELFF; CDR3 DNA: TGTGCCAGCAGCTCCCAAAACCCCACAATAGACACCGGGGAGCTGTTTTTT